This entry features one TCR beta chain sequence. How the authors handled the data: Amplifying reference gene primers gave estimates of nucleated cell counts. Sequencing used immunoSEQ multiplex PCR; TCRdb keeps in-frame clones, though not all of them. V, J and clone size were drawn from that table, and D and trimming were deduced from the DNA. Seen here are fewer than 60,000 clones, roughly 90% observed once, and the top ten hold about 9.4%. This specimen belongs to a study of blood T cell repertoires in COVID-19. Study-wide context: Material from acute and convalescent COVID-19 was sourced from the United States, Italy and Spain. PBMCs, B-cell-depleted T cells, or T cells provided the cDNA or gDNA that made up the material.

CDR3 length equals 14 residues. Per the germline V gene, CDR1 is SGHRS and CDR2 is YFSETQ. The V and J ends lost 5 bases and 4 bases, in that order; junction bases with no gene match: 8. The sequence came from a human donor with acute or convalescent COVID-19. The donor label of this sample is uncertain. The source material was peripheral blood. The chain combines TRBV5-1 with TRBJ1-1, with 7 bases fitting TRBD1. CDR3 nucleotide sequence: TGCGCCAGCAGGCCGGACAGGTCTTTCACTGAAGCTTTCTTT. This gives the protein CASRPDRSFTEAFF.